This TCR beta chain was recorded in a study of blood T cell repertoires in COVID-19. As for the study in general: The samples span acute and convalescent COVID-19 from the United States, Italy and Spain. T cells, B-cell-depleted T cells, or PBMCs provided the cDNA or gDNA that served as material.

Germline V gene data show CDR1 as LGHDT and CDR2 as YNNKEL (reference sequence). CDR3 length: 14 amino acids. V was pared by 4 bases and J by 0 bases, with 8 bases between. Authors' analysis steps: From reference gene primer amplification, estimates of nucleated cell counts were derived. The repertoire was sequenced with immunoSEQ multiplex PCR; TCRdb's copy has only in-frame clones and lacks some. V, J and clone size were drawn from that table, and D and trimming were deduced from the DNA. This sample has roughly 230,000 clones, with roughly 89% found just once. The receptor was derived from a middle-aged woman who had recovered from COVID-19. The chain couples TRBV3-1 (or the pseudogene TRBV3-2) to TRBJ2-3; TRBD2 is a possible D gene (5 bases). Sequencing input: peripheral blood. The CDR3 here is CASSRGQSTDTQYF. In DNA form, the CDR3 reads TGTGCCAGCAGCCGAGGGCAAAGCACAGATACGCAGTATTTT.